The 7 T cell receptor beta chains presented below share a single source sample, sequenced in a study of T-cell memory formation after mild COVID-19. TCRdb called the 5' RACE reads again in MiXCR, with one record for every CDR3 protein. The table includes about 100,000 distinct CDR3 sequences, around 10% detected once. The sequenced sample consisted of PBMCs or a T cell subset sorted from them (not recorded which). The receptors were sampled from a man younger than 35 who had mild COVID-19 (a few samples of this study predate the infection). Cell type and time point are not known.

This clonotype turned up a few times. CDR3 DNA: TGCGCCAGCAGCTCCAGGGCGACCGGGAGGAACCATGAGCAGTTCTTC. Its translation: CASSSRATGRNHEQFF. The rearrangement links TRBV5-1 to TRBJ2-1; TRBD2 matches at 7 bases. From germline, CDR1 is SGHRS and CDR2 YFSETQ. Trimming removed 3 bases from V and 8 bases from J; junction bases left unmatched: 14. This CDR3 has 16 residues. Using reference TRBV5-1 and TRBJ2-1 for the parts outside the CDR3, the full variable domain is KAGVTQTPRYLIKTRGQQVTLSCSPISGHRSVSWYQQTPGQGLQFLFEYFSETQRNKGNFPGRFSGRQFSNSRSEMNVSTLELGDSALYLCASSSRATGRNHEQFFGPGTRLTVL.

The chain employs TRBV3-1 and TRBJ2-3, with no clear D. V dropped 1 base and J dropped 0 bases, with 8 bases sitting between them. CDR1 LGHDT and CDR2 YNNKEL come from the germline V gene (reference sequence). The CDR3 spans 15 residues. The CDR3 is CASSQAVTSTDTQYF. The CDR3 bases are TGTGCCAGCAGCCAAGCGGTAACCAGCACAGATACGCAGTATTTT.

The rearrangement joins TRBV6-2 or TRBV6-3 to TRBJ2-1, with D tentatively TRBD1 (6 bases). The CDR3 is 14 residues long. The germline CDR1 and CDR2 sequences are MNHEY and SVGEGT. V gave up 6 bases and J gave up 2 bases, with 11 bases separating them. Here the CDR3 DNA reads TGTGCCAGCAGCTTGGACAGTCCCTACAATGAGCAGTTCTTC. Translating it yields CASSLDSPYNEQFF.

This clonotype showed up just a few times. The rearrangement links TRBV5-4 to TRBJ2-5, with unresolved D. CDR1 and CDR2 from the germline V gene are SGHNT and YYREEE (reference sequence). Trimming removed 1 base at V and 3 bases at J, with 13 bases between. The CDR3 contains 15 residues. The chain's CDR3 is CASSLWGREKETQYF. The CDR3 nucleotides are TGTGCCAGCAGCTTGTGGGGAAGAGAGAAAGAGACCCAGTACTTC.

The V gene is TRBV28, the J gene TRBJ2-5; the match to TRBD2 covers 10 bases. Germline loops: CDR1 MDHEN, CDR2 SYDVKM. CDR3 size: 15 residues. V lost 6 bases, J lost 1 base, and 5 bases stayed unmatched. The CDR3 DNA sequence: TGTGCCAGCAGGGAGCGGGGGGGAACCCAAGAGACCCAGTACTTC. It codes for CASRERGGTQETQYF.

This clonotype has only a few counts. The gene calls are TRBV14 and TRBJ1-2; a weak D match, TRBD1 (6 bases). The CDR3 consists of 15 residues. CDR1 is SGHDN, CDR2 FVKESK, per germline. V was cut by 1 base and J by 8 bases, with 17 bases left in between. CDR3 nucleotide sequence: TGTGCCAGCAGCCAAGGACTGAGGGACATGTACGGCTACACCTTC. The encoded protein is CASSQGLRDMYGYTF.

This clonotype was detected ten times or more. The V call is TRBV5-1, the J call TRBJ2-7; maybe TRBD2 (5 bases). Trimming took 2 bases from V and 2 from J, leaving 11 bases between them. Germline CDR1 and CDR2: SGHRS and YFSETQ. CDR3 size: 14 residues. The CDR3 coding sequence is TGCGCCAGCAGCTTCACGGGGAATACCTACGAGCAGTACTTC. Amino acid sequence: CASSFTGNTYEQYF. Filled out from reference TRBV5-1 and TRBJ2-7, the complete variable domain reads KAGVTQTPRYLIKTRGQQVTLSCSPISGHRSVSWYQQTPGQGLQFLFEYFSETQRNKGNFPGRFSGRQFSNSRSEMNVSTLELGDSALYLCASSFTGNTYEQYFGPGTRLTVT.